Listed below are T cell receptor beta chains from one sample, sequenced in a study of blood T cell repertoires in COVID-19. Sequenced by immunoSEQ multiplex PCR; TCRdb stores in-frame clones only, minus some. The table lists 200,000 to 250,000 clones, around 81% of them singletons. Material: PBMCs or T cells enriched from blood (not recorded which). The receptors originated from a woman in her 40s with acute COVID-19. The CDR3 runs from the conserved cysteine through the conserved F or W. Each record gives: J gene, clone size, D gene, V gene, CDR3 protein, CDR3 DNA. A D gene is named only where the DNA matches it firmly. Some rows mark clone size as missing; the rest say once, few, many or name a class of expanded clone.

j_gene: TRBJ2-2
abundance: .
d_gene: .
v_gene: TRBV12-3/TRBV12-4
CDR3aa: CASSSGLIGELFF
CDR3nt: TGTGCCAGCAGTTCCGGACTGATCGGGGAGCTGTTTTTT

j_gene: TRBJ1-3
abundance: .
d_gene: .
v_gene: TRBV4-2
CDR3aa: CASSQISGNTIYF
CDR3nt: TGTGCCAGCAGCCAAATATCTGGAAACACCATATATTTT

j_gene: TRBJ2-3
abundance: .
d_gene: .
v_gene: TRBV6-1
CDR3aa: CASSEARGQWAQGTDTQYF
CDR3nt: TGTGCCAGCAGTGAAGCGCGGGGACAGTGGGCACAGGGCACAGATACGCAGTATTTT

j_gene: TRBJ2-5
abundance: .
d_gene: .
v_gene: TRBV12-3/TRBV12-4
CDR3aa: CASSLMRETQYF
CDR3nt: TGTGCCAGCAGTCTGATGAGAGAGACCCAGTACTTC

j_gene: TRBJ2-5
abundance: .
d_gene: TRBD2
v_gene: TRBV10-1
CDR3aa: CASSESGLAKETQYF
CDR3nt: TGCGCCAGCAGTGAGTCAGGACTAGCGAAAGAGACCCAGTACTTC

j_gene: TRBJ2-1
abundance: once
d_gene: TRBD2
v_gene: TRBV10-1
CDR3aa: CASDGGSRRSYNEQFF
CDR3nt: TGCGCCAGCGATGGCGGGAGCCGGAGGTCCTACAATGAGCAGTTCTTC

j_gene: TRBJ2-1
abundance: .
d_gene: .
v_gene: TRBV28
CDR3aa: CASSPPRGAIYNEQFF
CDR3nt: TGTGCCAGCAGTCCTCCCCGGGGGGCCATCTACAATGAGCAGTTCTTC

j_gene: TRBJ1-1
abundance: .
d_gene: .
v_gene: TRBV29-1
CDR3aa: CSSTRGGWDTEAFF
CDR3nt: TGCAGCTCCACAAGGGGGGGTTGGGACACTGAAGCTTTCTTT

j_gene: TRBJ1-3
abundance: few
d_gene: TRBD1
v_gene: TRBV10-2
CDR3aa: CASSERTGISGNTIYF
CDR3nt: TGCGCCAGCAGTGAGAGGACAGGGATCTCTGGAAACACCATATATTTT

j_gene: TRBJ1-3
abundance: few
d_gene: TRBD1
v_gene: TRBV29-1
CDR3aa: CSVERDSGNTIYF
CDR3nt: TGCAGCGTTGAAAGGGACAGTGGAAACACCATATATTTT

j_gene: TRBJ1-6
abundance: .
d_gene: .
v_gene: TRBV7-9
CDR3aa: CASSPSGRIEGSPLHF
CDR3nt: TGTGCCAGCAGCCCCTCAGGACGTATTGAGGGATCACCCCTCCACTTT

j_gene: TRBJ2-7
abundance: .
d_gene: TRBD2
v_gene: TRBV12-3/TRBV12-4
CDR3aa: CASREGSYEQYF
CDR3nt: TGTGCCAGCCGGGAGGGGTCCTACGAGCAGTACTTC

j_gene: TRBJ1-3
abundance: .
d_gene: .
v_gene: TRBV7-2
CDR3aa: CASSLVGDSSSGNTIYF
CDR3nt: TGTGCCAGCAGCTTAGTTGGCGACTCCAGCTCTGGAAACACCATATATTTT

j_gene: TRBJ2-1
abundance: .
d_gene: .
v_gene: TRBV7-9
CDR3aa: CASSWFAGSSYNEQFF
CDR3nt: TGTGCCAGCAGCTGGTTTGCGGGGAGCTCCTACAATGAGCAGTTCTTC

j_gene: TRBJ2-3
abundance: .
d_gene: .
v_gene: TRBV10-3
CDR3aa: CATLRQGFTDTQYF
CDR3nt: TGTGCCACCCTGCGGCAGGGCTTCACAGATACGCAGTATTTT

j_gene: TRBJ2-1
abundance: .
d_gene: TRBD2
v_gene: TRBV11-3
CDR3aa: CASSLSTGGHNEQFF
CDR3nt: TGTGCCAGCAGCTTAAGCACGGGAGGGCACAATGAGCAGTTCTTC

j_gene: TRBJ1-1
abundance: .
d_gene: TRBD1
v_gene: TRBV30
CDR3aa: CAWSLGQGSAF
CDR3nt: TGTGCCTGGAGTTTGGGACAGGGGTCGGCCTTT

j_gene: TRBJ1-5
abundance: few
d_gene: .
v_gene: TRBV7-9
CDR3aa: CASSSSGVSNQPQHF
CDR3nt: TGTGCCAGCAGCTCCTCGGGGGTTAGCAATCAGCCCCAGCATTTT

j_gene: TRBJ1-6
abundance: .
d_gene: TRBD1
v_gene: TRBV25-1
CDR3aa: CASRRQGSNSPLHF
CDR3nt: TGTGCCAGCAGACGACAGGGGAGTAATTCACCCCTCCACTTT

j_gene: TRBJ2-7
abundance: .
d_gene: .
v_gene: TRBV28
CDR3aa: CASNKSGLRGSEQYF
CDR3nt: TGTGCCAGTAATAAAAGTGGCCTAAGGGGGAGCGAGCAGTACTTC

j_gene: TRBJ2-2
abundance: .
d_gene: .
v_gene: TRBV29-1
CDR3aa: CSVEERNTGELFF
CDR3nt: TGCAGCGTTGAGGAGCGGAACACCGGGGAGCTGTTTTTT

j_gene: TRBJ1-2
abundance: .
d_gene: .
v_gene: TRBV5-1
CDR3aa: CASSLVEGKRGYTF
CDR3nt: TGCGCCAGCAGCTTGGTAGAGGGTAAACGTGGCTACACCTTC

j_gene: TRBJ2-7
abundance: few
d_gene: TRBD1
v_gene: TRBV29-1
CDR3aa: CSVAPGTGGIYEQYF
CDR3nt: TGCAGCGTTGCACCCGGGACAGGGGGGATCTACGAGCAGTACTTC

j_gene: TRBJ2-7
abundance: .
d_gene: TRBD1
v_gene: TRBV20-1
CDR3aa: CSASHLQGADYEQYF
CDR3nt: TGCAGTGCTAGTCACTTACAGGGGGCGGACTACGAGCAGTACTTC

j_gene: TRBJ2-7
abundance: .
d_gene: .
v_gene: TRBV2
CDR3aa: CASSSGERKGLYEQYF
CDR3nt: TGTGCCAGCTCTTCCGGGGAAAGGAAGGGACTCTACGAGCAGTACTTC

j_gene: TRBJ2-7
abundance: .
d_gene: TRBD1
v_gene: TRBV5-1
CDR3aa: CASSDRTGGGGEQYF
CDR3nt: TGCGCCAGCAGCGACCGGACAGGGGGCGGAGGGGAGCAGTACTTC

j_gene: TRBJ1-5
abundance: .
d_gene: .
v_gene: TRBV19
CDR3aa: CASSIGSLQPQHF
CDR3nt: TGTGCCAGTAGTATAGGTTCTCTTCAGCCCCAGCATTTT

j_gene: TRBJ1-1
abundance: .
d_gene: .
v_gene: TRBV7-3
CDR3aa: CASSSQSRTEAFF
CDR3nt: TGTGCCAGCAGCAGTCAATCCCGGACTGAAGCTTTCTTT

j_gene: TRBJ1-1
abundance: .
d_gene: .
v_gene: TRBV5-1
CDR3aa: CASRATENTEAFF
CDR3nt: TGCGCCAGCAGGGCGACAGAGAACACTGAAGCTTTCTTT

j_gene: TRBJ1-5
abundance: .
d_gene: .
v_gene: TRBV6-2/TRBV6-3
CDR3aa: CASSYEQGSNQPQHF
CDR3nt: TGTGCCAGCAGTTACGAACAGGGTAGCAATCAGCCCCAGCATTTT

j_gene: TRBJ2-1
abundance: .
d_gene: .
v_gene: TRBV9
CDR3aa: CASSRLSPGEQFF
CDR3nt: TGTGCCAGCAGCCGGTTATCTCCCGGTGAGCAGTTCTTC

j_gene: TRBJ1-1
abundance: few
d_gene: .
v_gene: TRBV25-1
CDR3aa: CASSVRSSNTEAFF
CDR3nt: TGTGCCAGCAGTGTAAGAAGCTCGAACACTGAAGCTTTCTTT